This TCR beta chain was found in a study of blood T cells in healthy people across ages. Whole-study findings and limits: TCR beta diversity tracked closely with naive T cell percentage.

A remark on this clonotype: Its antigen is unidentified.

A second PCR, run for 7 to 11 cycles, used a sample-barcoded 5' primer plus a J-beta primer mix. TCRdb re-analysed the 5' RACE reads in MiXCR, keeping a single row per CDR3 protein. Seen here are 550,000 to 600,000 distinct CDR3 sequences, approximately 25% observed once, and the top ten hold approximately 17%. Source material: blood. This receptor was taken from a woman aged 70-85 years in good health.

The CDR3 DNA is TGTGCCAGCAGTGACTCGGACAGGGGGGGTGAGCAGTTCTTC. This gives the protein CASSDSDRGGEQFF. V and J are TRBV6-4 and TRBJ2-1; 10 nucleotides match TRBD1. In germline, CDR1 is MRHNA, CDR2 SNTAGT. The V gene end was trimmed by 0 bases and the J gene end by 9 bases; junction bases not matched to a gene: 2. The CDR3 is 14 residues long.